The sequence of this TCR beta chain was determined in a study of blood T cell repertoires in COVID-19. Study background: COVID-19 samples collected from the United States, Italy and Spain covered acute and convalescent phases.

CDR3 size: 13 residues. V lost 8 bases to trimming and J lost 13 bases, with 26 bases between them. CDR1 and CDR2 from the germline V gene are SQVTM and ANQGSEA. The assay was immunoSEQ multiplex PCR, and TCRdb's table has in-frame clones only and misses some. This table holds about 250,000 clones, 85% found once. The chain is built from TRBV29-1 and TRBJ1-1; a weak D match, TRBD1 (6 bases). The sequenced material came from PBMCs or T cells enriched from blood (not recorded which). This clonotype was sampled from a woman aged 50 to 60 with acute COVID-19. DNA of the CDR3: TGCAGCTCGGAGGGGGACCCCGGTTCCATGGTTTTCTTT. Translating gives CSSEGDPGSMVFF. Full variable domain (remainder filled in from reference TRBV29-1 and TRBJ1-1): SAVISQKPSRDICQRGTSLTIQCQVDSQVTMMFWYRQQPGQSLTLIATANQGSEATYESGFVIDKFPISRPNLTFSTLTVSNMSPEDSSIYLCSSEGDPGSMVFFGQGTRLTVV.